The rows below give T cell receptor beta chains drawn from one sample of a study of cytomegalovirus exposure and HLA in healthy donors. Using immunoSEQ multiplex PCR, the repertoire was profiled, and TCRdb retains in-frame clones only, with some absent. The data contain roughly 100,000 clones, 83% of them singletons. Sequencing was performed on PBMCs. The receptor source for this set is a man younger than 35 in good health and CMV-seronegative. Both conserved end residues are part of each CDR3. The order of the fields is D gene, clone size, J gene, V gene, CDR3 DNA, CDR3 protein. A D gene is named only where the DNA matches it firmly. Clone sizes are given selectively: once, few, many, or a class where the clone is expanded.

>-|-|TRBJ2-2|TRBV7-2
TGTGCCAGCAGCTCCCCGGGACTTGACTTTGCGAACACCGGGGAGCTGTTTTTT
CASSSPGLDFANTGELFF
>-|-|TRBJ2-7|TRBV5-6
TGTGCCAGCAGCTCCCGATGGGGGCGGTACGAGCAGTACTTC
CASSSRWGRYEQYF
>TRBD2|-|TRBJ2-3|TRBV7-2
TGTGCCAGCAGCGCCGGACTAGCGGGCCGCACAGATACGCAGTATTTT
CASSAGLAGRTDTQYF
>-|-|TRBJ2-7|TRBV18
TGTGCCAGCTCACCCGGGCAGGGGTCCTACGAGCAGTACTTC
CASSPGQGSYEQYF
>TRBD1|-|TRBJ1-1|TRBV7-3
TGTGCCAGCAGCTCCCGACAGGGTCTGAGTGAAGCTTTCTTT
CASSSRQGLSEAFF
>-|-|TRBJ1-1|TRBV5-8
TGTGCCAGCAGCTTGTGGGGCTTGAACACTGAAGCTTTCTTT
CASSLWGLNTEAFF
>TRBD2|-|TRBJ2-5|TRBV11-2
TGTGCCAGCAGCCCTCAGATTCTAGCGGTCCAAGAGACCCAGTACTTC
CASSPQILAVQETQYF
>TRBD2|-|TRBJ2-7|TRBV5-4
TGTGCCAGTAATCTAGCGGGAGGGCCCTACGAGCAGTACTTC
CASNLAGGPYEQYF
>TRBD2|-|TRBJ2-7|TRBV7-9
TGTGCCAGCAGCTCGACTAGCGGGAGGGCCGCTTTCTACGAGCAGTACTTC
CASSSTSGRAAFYEQYF
>-|once|TRBJ2-3|TRBV7-2
TGTGCCAGCAGCCGTCAGGGTCTCACAGATACGCAGTATTTT
CASSRQGLTDTQYF
>TRBD2|-|TRBJ2-7|TRBV4-1
TGCGCCAGCAGCCATGCTAGCGGGGGAACCTACGAGCAGTACTTC
CASSHASGGTYEQYF
>-|-|TRBJ2-7|TRBV7-9
TGTGCCAGCAGCTTAACAGTTTCCCACGAGCAGTACTTC
CASSLTVSHEQYF
>-|-|TRBJ2-7|TRBV27
TGTGCCAGCAGTTCCCGGGACAACTCCTACGAGCAGTACTTC
CASSSRDNSYEQYF
>TRBD1|once|TRBJ1-2|TRBV5-3
TGTGCCAGAAGCTTGGGCGGGACAGGCGTTACTAACTATGGCTACACCTTC
CARSLGGTGVTNYGYTF
>TRBD1|-|TRBJ1-4|TRBV18
TGTGCCAGCTCAGGAACAGGGGCAACTAATGAAAAACTGTTTTTT
CASSGTGATNEKLFF
>-|-|TRBJ1-1|TRBV20-1
TGCAGTGCCCAGTTTAAAAAAGCTTTCTTT
CSAQFKKAFF
>-|-|TRBJ2-1|TRBV7-9
TGTGCCAGCAGCCCTGGGGCCTCCCTCAATGAGCAGTTCTTC
CASSPGASLNEQFF
>-|-|TRBJ2-7|TRBV19
TGTGCCAGTAGTAGCGTTCTAGGGGGCTACGAGCAGTACTTC
CASSSVLGGYEQYF
>TRBD1|-|TRBJ1-1|TRBV7-8
TGTGCCAGCAGCACCCGGACAGGTGGAGCTTTCTTT
CASSTRTGGAFF
>TRBD2|-|TRBJ2-3|TRBV14
TGTGCCAGCAGCCCACTAGCGGGAGAACCAGATACGCAGTATTTT
CASSPLAGEPDTQYF
>-|-|TRBJ1-2|TRBV7-2
TGTGCCAGCAGTCTACCACCAGGGTATGGCTACACCTTC
CASSLPPGYGYTF
>-|-|TRBJ2-6|TRBV27
TGTGCCAGCAGTTTTTCGGTTCTGGGGGCCGGGGCCAACGTCCTGACTTTC
CASSFSVLGAGANVLTF
>-|-|TRBJ1-3|TRBV7-9
TGTGCCAGCAGCTTGGGGGCGATCTCTGGAAACACCATATATTTT
CASSLGAISGNTIYF
>TRBD2|-|TRBJ2-1|TRBV7-7
TGTGCCAGCAGCCCGGGACTAGCGGGTTACAATGAGCAGTTCTTC
CASSPGLAGYNEQFF
>TRBD1|-|TRBJ2-7|TRBV6-5
TGTGCCAGCAGTTACTCAGGACAGGGGGCTTACGAGCAGTACTTC
CASSYSGQGAYEQYF
>-|-|TRBJ2-1|TRBV11-2
TGTGCCAGCAGCTTAGGGCTAGCATATGAGCAGTTCTTC
CASSLGLAYEQFF
>TRBD1|-|TRBJ2-7|TRBV4-1
TGCGCCAGCAGCCATGGACAGGGCCCATCCTACGAGCAGTACTTC
CASSHGQGPSYEQYF
>TRBD1|few|TRBJ2-7|TRBV29-1
TGCAGCGCCCTCGCCGGGACAGGGGGCCCAAGACGGTACGAGCAGTACTTC
CSALAGTGGPRRYEQYF
>-|-|TRBJ1-1|TRBV28
TGTGCCAGCAAAAGGAGCGGGAACACTGAAGCTTTCTTT
CASKRSGNTEAFF
>TRBD2|-|TRBJ2-1|TRBV15
TGTGCCACCAGCAGAGATCAACTAGCGGGAAGATACAATGAGCAGTTCTTC
CATSRDQLAGRYNEQFF
>-|-|TRBJ1-1|TRBV7-3
TGTGCCAGCAGCTCCCAGGGGAACACTGAAGCTTTCTTT
CASSSQGNTEAFF
>-|-|TRBJ2-5|TRBV2
TGTGCCAGCACCAGCGAAGCCCCCTCGGAGACCCAGTACTTC
CASTSEAPSETQYF
>TRBD2|-|TRBJ2-2|TRBV7-6
TGTGCCAGCAGCCCGCGTCTAGCGGGAGAATTCACCGGGGAGCTGTTTTTT
CASSPRLAGEFTGELFF
>-|-|TRBJ2-7|TRBV7-6
TGTGCCAGCAGCTTGGAGGGCGGTCCGTCCCTCGAGCAGTACTTC
CASSLEGGPSLEQYF
>TRBD1|once|TRBJ2-7|TRBV27
TGTGCCAGCAGTTTAAGAAGTGGACAGGGGGCCAGGGAGCAGTACTTC
CASSLRSGQGAREQYF
>TRBD1|-|TRBJ2-7|TRBV19
TGTGCCAGCCGGGGGACAGGGTCCTCCTACGAGCAGTACTTC
CASRGTGSSYEQYF
>TRBD2|few|TRBJ2-1|TRBV11-3
TGTGCCAGCAGCCAGGGACTAGCGGGTAGCTCGGGGCAGTTCTTC
CASSQGLAGSSGQFF
>-|once|TRBJ2-1|TRBV7-3
TGTGCCAGCAGCTCAGGGGCCGGACTCGCGGATGAGCAGTTCTTC
CASSSGAGLADEQFF
>TRBD2|-|TRBJ2-2|TRBV11-3
TGTGCCAGCGACGGGACTAGCGGGGGACGAAGGAACACCGGGGAGCTGTTTTTT
CASDGTSGGRRNTGELFF
>-|once|TRBJ1-5|TRBV27
TGTGCCAGCAGTTTGAGAAATAGCAATCAGCCCCAGCATTTT
CASSLRNSNQPQHF
>TRBD1|once|TRBJ2-1|TRBV4-2
TGTGCCAGCAGCCAAGAGGACAGGGGGCTCTACAATGAGCAGTTCTTC
CASSQEDRGLYNEQFF
>TRBD1|-|TRBJ1-6|TRBV6-1
TGTGCCAGCAGTGAAGCGAGGACAGGGCTATATAATTCACCCCTCCACTTT
CASSEARTGLYNSPLHF
>-|-|TRBJ2-7|TRBV7-8
TGTGCCAGCAGCCCAAAGGTAGGGACACTAGCCTACGAGCAGTACTTC
CASSPKVGTLAYEQYF
>-|-|TRBJ2-4|TRBV14
TGTGCCAGCAGCCAAGGGGGGCGGCTAGCCAAAAACATTCAGTACTTC
CASSQGGRLAKNIQYF
>-|-|TRBJ2-1|TRBV11-2
TGTGCCAGCAGCTTACGGCGGGCCCCCCCGGGGGATGAGCAGTTCTTC
CASSLRRAPPGDEQFF
>TRBD1|-|TRBJ1-5|TRBV13
TGTGCCAGCAGCTCCGCGGGACAGGGAGTAATTCAGCCCCAGCATTTT
CASSSAGQGVIQPQHF